This is a list of T cell receptor beta chains from one sample in a study of early T cells in non-severe SARS-CoV-2 infection. TCRdb reprocessed the 5' RACE reads via MiXCR and lists one record per CDR3 protein. The table includes more than 95,000 distinct CDR3 sequences, about 15% detected once. Material for sequencing was whole blood. The receptors were gathered from an adult who was a healthcare worker with PCR-confirmed SARS-CoV-2 infection or an uninfected control (not recorded which). CDR3s include the opening cysteine and the closing phenylalanine or tryptophan. A D gene is named only where the DNA matches it firmly. For some rows the clone size is stated as once, few or many, or as a class when expanded; others skip it.

cdr3_aa | cdr3_nt | j_call | v_call | d_call | clone_size
CASSPAAGVRNNEQFF | TGTGCCAGCTCACCGGCAGCGGGGGTACGGAACAATGAGCAGTTCTTC | TRBJ2-1 | TRBV18 | TRBD2 | few
CASSRQAWDTQYF | TGTGCCAGCAGCAGACAAGCGTGGGATACGCAGTATTTT | TRBJ2-3 | TRBV9 | NA | NA
CASTPPTEPREAFF | TGTGCCAGTACCCCCCCGACGGAACCCCGGGAAGCTTTCTTT | TRBJ1-1 | TRBV19 | NA | NA
CASSEGTGLETQYF | TGTGCCAGCAGTGAAGGGACAGGGTTGGAGACCCAGTACTTC | TRBJ2-5 | TRBV2 | TRBD1 | NA
CASSFLADREETQYF | TGTGCCAGCAGCTTCCTCGCGGACAGGGAAGAGACCCAGTACTTC | TRBJ2-5 | TRBV5-4 | TRBD1 | NA
CASSHNTEAFF | TGTGCCAGCAGCCATAACACTGAAGCTTTCTTT | TRBJ1-1 | TRBV3-1 | NA | NA
CASSSLDGTYEQYF | TGTGCCAGCAGTTCGCTCGACGGAACCTACGAGCAGTACTTC | TRBJ2-7 | TRBV11-2 | NA | few
CASSNGEQYF | TGTGCCAGCAGTAACGGCGAGCAGTACTTC | TRBJ2-7 | TRBV6-2/TRBV6-3 | NA | NA
CSVRTGSTDTQYF | TGCAGCGTTAGAACAGGGTCCACAGATACGCAGTATTTT | TRBJ2-3 | TRBV29-1 | NA | few
CASSRGLAGGQAEQYF | TGTGCCAGCAGCCGCGGACTAGCGGGGGGGCAGGCCGAGCAGTACTTC | TRBJ2-7 | TRBV6-5 | TRBD2 | few
CASSQDISVSEAFF | TGCGCCAGCAGCCAAGATATAAGCGTTTCTGAAGCTTTCTTT | TRBJ1-1 | TRBV4-1 | NA | many
CASSLRQGAAGELFF | TGTGCCAGCAGCTTACGACAGGGAGCAGCCGGGGAGCTGTTTTTT | TRBJ2-2 | TRBV7-3 | TRBD1 | NA
CASSVDTSGALRETQYF | TGTGCCAGCAGCGTAGATACTAGCGGGGCTCTCCGGGAGACCCAGTACTTC | TRBJ2-5 | TRBV9 | TRBD2 | NA
CASAPGGKLFF | TGTGCCAGCGCCCCCGGAGGAAAACTGTTTTTT | TRBJ1-4 | TRBV6-6 | NA | NA
CASGQHNPYNSPLHF | TGTGCCAGCGGCCAGCACAATCCCTATAATTCACCCCTCCACTTT | TRBJ1-6 | TRBV2 | NA | few
CASSGQGRDTQYF | TGTGCCAGCAGTGGACAGGGAAGGGATACGCAGTATTTT | TRBJ2-3 | TRBV7-3 | TRBD1 | few
CASNSQGRGETQYF | TGTGCCTCAAACTCTCAGGGGCGAGGAGAGACCCAGTACTTC | TRBJ2-5 | TRBV7-8 | NA | NA
CASRGLVATDTQYF | TGTGCCAGCAGAGGACTAGTAGCGACAGATACGCAGTATTTT | TRBJ2-3 | TRBV7-2 | TRBD2 | NA
CASTPGEGRPYEQYF | TGTGCCAGCACCCCAGGTGAGGGCCGCCCCTACGAGCAGTACTTC | TRBJ2-7 | TRBV6-1 | NA | NA
CASSPGLAGKETQYF | TGTGCCAGCAGCCCCGGACTAGCGGGGAAGGAGACCCAGTACTTC | TRBJ2-5 | TRBV7-7 | TRBD2 | few
CASSKRGEKLFF | TGTGCCAGCAGTAAACGGGGAGAAAAACTGTTTTTT | TRBJ1-4 | TRBV25-1 | NA | NA
CSVEKSTAEAFF | TGCAGCGTTGAAAAATCGACCGCCGAAGCTTTCTTT | TRBJ1-1 | TRBV29-1 | NA | NA
CASSYSTPQTGANVLTF | TGTGCCAGCAGTTACTCGACGCCCCAGACTGGGGCCAACGTCCTGACTTTC | TRBJ2-6 | TRBV6-5 | NA | NA
CSAGRQGQVSYNEQFF | TGCAGCGCTGGGAGACAGGGACAGGTCTCTTACAATGAGCAGTTCTTC | TRBJ2-1 | TRBV29-1 | TRBD1 | few
CAISGDGWGYGYTF | TGTGCCATCAGTGGGGACGGCTGGGGCTATGGCTACACCTTC | TRBJ1-2 | TRBV10-3 | NA | NA
CASSLHRVNTGELFF | TGTGCCAGCAGTTTACATAGGGTGAACACCGGGGAGCTGTTTTTT | TRBJ2-2 | TRBV12-3/TRBV12-4 | NA | NA
CASSKGTYMNTEAFF | TGTGCCAGCAGCAAGGGGACTTACATGAACACTGAAGCTTTCTTT | TRBJ1-1 | TRBV2 | NA | NA
CSARRTGWRNEQFF | TGCAGTGCTCGACGGACAGGGTGGAGGAATGAGCAGTTCTTC | TRBJ2-1 | TRBV20-1 | TRBD1 | NA
CASKLGQASNEQFF | TGTGCCAGCAAATTGGGACAGGCCAGCAATGAGCAGTTCTTC | TRBJ2-1 | TRBV2 | TRBD1 | NA
CSTSGPLGGDTEAFF | TGCAGCACTTCGGGACCCCTGGGGGGAGACACTGAAGCTTTCTTT | TRBJ1-1 | TRBV29-1 | NA | NA
CAWSVQGFANTGELFF | TGTGCCTGGAGTGTACAGGGGTTTGCGAACACCGGGGAGCTGTTTTTT | TRBJ2-2 | TRBV30 | TRBD1 | NA
CASRQTGGGQPQHF | TGTGCCAGCAGGCAGACAGGGGGCGGTCAGCCCCAGCATTTT | TRBJ1-5 | TRBV12-3/TRBV12-4 | TRBD1 | NA
CSAPAGSYGYTF | TGCAGCGCCCCGGCAGGGAGTTATGGCTACACCTTC | TRBJ1-2 | TRBV29-1 | NA | NA
CASSLVLGDNEQFF | TGTGCCAGCAGCTTAGTTCTAGGAGACAATGAGCAGTTCTTC | TRBJ2-1 | TRBV7-9 | NA | many
CSAPQLAVIYSDTQYF | TGCAGTGCGCCGCAACTAGCGGTTATTTATTCAGATACGCAGTATTTT | TRBJ2-3 | TRBV20-1 | TRBD2 | few
CSARLAGRTDTQYF | TGCAGTGCGAGGCTAGCGGGGCGCACAGATACGCAGTATTTT | TRBJ2-3 | TRBV20-1 | TRBD2 | NA
CAWPGTGAYEQYF | TGTGCCTGGCCTGGGACTGGCGCCTACGAGCAGTACTTC | TRBJ2-7 | TRBV5-6 | NA | NA
CASRTSRTGGANVLTF | TGTGCCAGTAGAACCTCCCGGACTGGTGGGGCCAACGTCCTGACTTTC | TRBJ2-6 | TRBV19 | NA | many
CASSPWDRGGTGELFF | TGTGCCAGCAGCCCCTGGGACAGGGGGGGAACCGGGGAGCTGTTTTTT | TRBJ2-2 | TRBV11-3 | TRBD1 | few
CASSQVGQMNTEAFF | TGTGCCAGCAGCCAAGTGGGACAGATGAACACTGAAGCTTTCTTT | TRBJ1-1 | TRBV14 | TRBD1 | NA
CASSNGRPLIIWGYTF | TGCGCCAGCAGTAACGGTCGACCCCTAATTATTTGGGGCTACACCTTC | TRBJ1-2 | TRBV10-2 | NA | NA